The 9 T cell receptor beta chains below were found in one sample sequenced in a study of CD8 T cells in Susac syndrome. RNA totalling about 0.45 to 1 ug underwent reverse transcription with random hexamers. TCRdb reanalysed the immunoSEQ multiplex PCR reads using MiXCR and keeps one entry per CDR3 protein. Seen here are 100,000 to 150,000 distinct CDR3 sequences, around 95% observed once, and the top ten hold about 0.19%. Sequencing input: CD8+ T cells from PBMCs. The receptors derive from a human donor with Susac syndrome.

The chain joins TRBV10-2 to TRBJ1-6; 8 nucleotides align to TRBD1. The CDR3 sequence is 15 residues long. J gave up 10 bases and V 2 bases, and 7 bases lay outside the gene matches. Germline V gene data show CDR1 as WSHSY and CDR2 as SAAADI. CDR3 nucleotides: TGCGCCAGCAGTGAGGAGGACAGGGTTGGCTCACCCCTCCACTTT. Its protein product is CASSEEDRVGSPLHF.

The chain carries TRBV12-3 or TRBV12-4 and TRBJ2-7; the D gene is possibly TRBD1 (6 bases). Trimming left V 5 bases short and J 2 bases short, with 13 bases between. The length of the CDR3 is 14 residues. The CDR3 coding sequence is TGTGCCAGCAGTGCACGGACAGCACCCTACGAGCAGTACTTC. Its translation: CASSARTAPYEQYF.

CDR3 nucleotide sequence: TGTGCCAGCAGTTTACTCCTGGGCACTGAAGCTTTCTTT. Translated: CASSLLLGTEAFF. The V gene is TRBV28, the J gene TRBJ1-1; no firm D call. From germline, CDR1 is MDHEN and CDR2 SYDVKM. This CDR3 has 13 residues. Deletions cut 2 bases from V and 4 bases from J, with 8 bases between.

This rearrangement joins TRBV2 to TRBJ2-2; D unresolved. V gave up 7 bases and J gave up 3 bases, with 12 bases separating them. The length of the CDR3 is 14 residues. The germline V gene encodes CDR1 SNHLY and CDR2 FYNNEI. For the CDR3, the DNA is TGTGCCAGCATGGTCGGCGGCTACACCGGGGAGCTGTTTTTT. Its protein product is CASMVGGYTGELFF.

This sequence joins TRBV7-2 and TRBJ2-1; 8 bases line up with TRBD2. V trimming: 1 base; J trimming: 4 bases; junction bases outside the gene matches: 9. Germline V CDR1 and CDR2: SGHTA, FQGNSA. The CDR3 totals 17 residues. The CDR3 here is CASSLGEPASGYNEQFF. The CDR3 DNA reads as TGTGCCAGCAGCTTAGGCGAGCCGGCTAGCGGGTACAATGAGCAGTTCTTC.

This clonotype has just a few counts. The rearrangement joins TRBV3-1 to TRBJ2-7; D possibly corresponds to TRBD1 (6 bases). Germline V gives CDR1 LGHDT, CDR2 YNNKEL (reference sequence). The CDR3 contains 12 residues. Trimming pared 5 bases from V and 6 bases from J, leaving 11 bases between. In DNA form, the CDR3 reads TGTGCCAGCAGCAGAGACAGGTCCGAGCAGTACTTC. Residues: CASSRDRSEQYF.

The chain employs TRBV7-6 and TRBJ2-5; TRBD2 matches at 7 bases. Germline assignment: CDR1 SGHVS and CDR2 FNYEAQ. CDR3 size: 16 residues. V gave up 5 bases and J gave up 0 bases; unmatched junction bases: 9. The CDR3 loop reads CASSRFEGGNQETQYF. CDR3 DNA sequence: TGTGCCAGCAGCCGTTTCGAGGGAGGGAACCAAGAGACCCAGTACTTC.

This sequence joins TRBV4-3 and TRBJ1-5; no reliable D call. Trimming took off 1 base at V and 2 bases at J, with 6 bases between the two ends. Germline CDR1 and CDR2: LGHNA and YSLEER. The CDR3 sequence is 14 residues long. CDR3 protein: CASSQVLGNQPQHF. In nucleotides, the CDR3 is TGCGCCAGCAGCCAAGTCCTTGGCAATCAGCCCCAGCATTTT.

The chain joins TRBV4-2 to TRBJ2-7; TRBD2 is a possible D gene (6 bases). Germline CDR1 reads LGHNA; CDR2 reads YNFKEQ. The CDR3 covers 15 residues. Trimming cost V 0 bases and J 2 bases, with 11 bases left between them. The DNA of the CDR3 is TGTGCCAGCAGCCAAGAGGAGGGGAGCACCTACGAGCAGTACTTC. Protein sequence: CASSQEEGSTYEQYF.